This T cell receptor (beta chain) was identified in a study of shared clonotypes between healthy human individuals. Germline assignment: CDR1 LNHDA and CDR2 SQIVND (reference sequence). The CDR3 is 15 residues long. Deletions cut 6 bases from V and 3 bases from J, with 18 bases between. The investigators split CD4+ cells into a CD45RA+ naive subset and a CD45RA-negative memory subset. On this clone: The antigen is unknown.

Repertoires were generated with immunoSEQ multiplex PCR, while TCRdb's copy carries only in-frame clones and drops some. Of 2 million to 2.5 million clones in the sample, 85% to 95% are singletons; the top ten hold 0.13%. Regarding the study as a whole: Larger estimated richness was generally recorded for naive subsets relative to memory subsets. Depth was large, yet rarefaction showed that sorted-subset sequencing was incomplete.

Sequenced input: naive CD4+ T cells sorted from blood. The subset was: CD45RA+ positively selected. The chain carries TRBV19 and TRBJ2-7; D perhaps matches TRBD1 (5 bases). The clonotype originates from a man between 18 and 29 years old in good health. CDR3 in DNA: TGTGCCAGTAGGAGGCAGACAGCCGATTACTACGAGCAGTACTTC. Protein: CASRRQTADYYEQYF.